The next 24 T cell receptor beta chains were all read from a single sample in a study of neurological immune-mediated disorders. One entry per CDR3 protein, called by TCRdb with MiXCR from the 5' RACE reads. The table includes about 80,000 distinct CDR3 sequences, 5% to 6.5% detected once. This sample's time point: longitudinal time-point 2. The sequencing sample was made of PBMCs. The receptors shown here come from an older woman with multiple sclerosis.

The table lists this clonotype with many counts. The chain couples TRBV20-1 to TRBJ2-1, with 8 nucleotides matching TRBD2. This CDR3 contains 14 residues. Losses at the gene ends were 1 base for V and 6 bases for J; bases not matched to a gene: 5. Germline V CDR1 and CDR2: DFQATT, SNEGSKA (reference sequence). CDR3 DNA: TGCAGTGCTAGAGGGGCGGGGGGATCCAATGAGCAGTTCTTC. The encoded protein is CSARGAGGSNEQFF.

This clonotype was picked up many times. The genes are TRBV15 and TRBJ1-5; D is unclear. V was trimmed by 5 bases and J by 1 base, leaving 15 bases between them. Germline-derived CDR1 and CDR2 are LNHNV and YYDKDF (reference sequence). The CDR3 totals 16 residues. This chain's CDR3 is CATSARQLLSNQPQHF. The CDR3 bases are TGTGCCACCAGCGCCCGGCAGTTACTAAGCAATCAGCCCCAGCATTTT.

At least ten counts were recorded for this clonotype. The chain uses TRBV28 and TRBJ1-1; D gene uncertain. The CDR3 runs to 12 residues. Germline V gives CDR1 MDHEN, CDR2 SYDVKM. Between the trimmed V and J ends, which lost 5 bases and 2 bases, there was a span of 6 bases. DNA for the CDR3: TGTGCCAGCAGTGGCCTCAACACTGAAGCTTTCTTT. This translates into CASSGLNTEAFF.

This clonotype was recorded at least ten times. V and J are TRBV5-1 and TRBJ1-1; D unresolved. The CDR3 spans 13 residues. CDR1 and CDR2 from the germline V gene are SGHRS and YFSETQ. The germline V and J ends were trimmed by 3 bases and 0 bases, with 6 bases remaining between them. This chain's CDR3 is CASSYSVNTEAFF. CDR3 in DNA: TGCGCCAGCAGCTACTCGGTGAACACTGAAGCTTTCTTT.

This clonotype was observed many times. The rearrangement joins TRBV20-1 to TRBJ1-5, with 9 bases fitting TRBD1. Germline lookup yields CDR1 DFQATT and CDR2 SNEGSKA (reference sequence). The CDR3 contains 15 residues. Trimming removed 5 bases from V and 3 bases from J; junction bases left unmatched: 8. The DNA for the CDR3 is TGCAGTGCTGGGGACAGGGTTTTGATCAATCAGCCCCAGCATTTT. Translation: CSAGDRVLINQPQHF.

This clonotype was seen more than once but under ten times. This chain uses TRBV3-1 with TRBJ1-2; D gene ambiguous. Per germline, CDR1 LGHDT and CDR2 YNNKEL (reference sequence). The V end was cut by 1 base, the J end by 0 bases, with 3 bases between. This CDR3 is 13 amino acids long. The CDR3: CASSQGANYGYTF. Written as DNA, the CDR3 is TGTGCCAGCAGCCAAGGCGCTAACTATGGCTACACCTTC.

This clonotype was observed many times. This chain joins TRBV23-1 and TRBJ1-1; D gene unclear. TRBV23-1 is placed among ORFs of uncertain function. V lost 7 bases, J lost 5 bases, and 11 bases lay in between. The CDR3 runs to 12 residues. CDR3 DNA sequence: TGCGCCAGCACCCGGGATGGGACTGAAGCTTTCTTT. It encodes CASTRDGTEAFF.

There are a few counts of this clonotype. The chain uses TRBV3-1 and TRBJ2-7; 10 bases are a match to TRBD2. After removal of 0 bases from V and 3 bases from J, the junction contained 2 bases not matched to a gene. Germline loops: CDR1 LGHDT, CDR2 YNNKEL (reference sequence). This CDR3 spans 15 amino acids. CDR3 in amino acids: CASSQDPSGGYEQYF. The CDR3 region has the DNA TGTGCCAGCAGCCAAGATCCTAGCGGGGGCTACGAGCAGTACTTC.

This clonotype appeared many times. The chain carries TRBV6-2 or TRBV6-3 and TRBJ2-7; TRBD2 aligns across 8 bases. The CDR3 covers 12 residues. Germline CDR1 and CDR2: MNHEY and SVGEGT. Losses at the gene ends were 10 bases for V and 2 bases for J; bases not matched to a gene: 4. The CDR3 DNA reads TGTGCCACGACTAGCGAGCCCTACGAGCAGTACTTC. Translating gives CATTSEPYEQYF.

This clonotype was seen many times. The genes are TRBV28 and TRBJ1-5, with 8 bases fitting TRBD1. Germline lookup yields CDR1 MDHEN and CDR2 SYDVKM. The length of the CDR3 is 16 residues. Trimming removed 3 bases from V and 1 base from J; junction bases left unmatched: 5. The CDR3 region is CASSLTDRGSNQPQHF. DNA for the CDR3: TGTGCCAGCAGTTTGACCGACAGGGGAAGCAATCAGCCCCAGCATTTT.

This clonotype was recorded at least ten times. The chain couples TRBV6-2 or TRBV6-3 to TRBJ2-7, with 7 bases fitting TRBD1. Unmatched junction bases numbered 2, after V lost 2 bases and J lost 1 base. Germline values: CDR1 MNHEY, CDR2 SVGEGT. CDR3 size: 14 residues. As DNA, the CDR3 is TGTGCCAGCAGTTACGTGGGACAGTCCTACGAGCAGTACTTC. This encodes CASSYVGQSYEQYF.

This clonotype came up many times. The V gene is TRBV7-8, the J gene TRBJ1-1; possibly TRBD1 for D (5 bases). Between the trimmed V and J ends, which lost 1 base and 4 bases, there was a span of 13 bases. CDR3 length: 15 amino acids. Germline CDR1 reads SGHVS; CDR2 reads FQNEAQ. In DNA form, the CDR3 reads TGTGCCAGCAGCTTAGGTCGACAGATGAGCACTGAAGCTTTCTTT. This gives the protein CASSLGRQMSTEAFF.

In its sample, this clonotype was seen many times. The rearrangement joins TRBV5-1 to TRBJ2-7; TRBD2 aligns across 14 bases. This CDR3 is built from 14 residues. CDR1 is SGHRS and CDR2 is YFSETQ in the germline V gene. With V trimmed by 4 bases and J by 6 bases, 3 bases remained unmatched. In DNA, the CDR3 is TGCGCCAGCAGCGTAGGACTAGCGGGGGGCGAGCAGTACTTC. Its translation is CASSVGLAGGEQYF.

This clonotype has ten or more counts. This sequence joins TRBV10-3 and TRBJ2-7; 10 bases align to TRBD2. The germline V gene has CDR1 ENHRY and CDR2 SYGVKD. The CDR3 has 15 amino acids. Losses at the gene ends were 4 bases for V and 1 base for J; bases not matched to a gene: 4. The CDR3 DNA reads as TGTGCCATCAGTGCTCTAGCGGGGGCGTCCTACGAGCAGTACTTC. Residues: CAISALAGASYEQYF.

This clonotype was seen many times. This chain links TRBV5-1 with TRBJ2-3; D is possibly TRBD2 (6 bases). Looked up from germline, CDR1 is SGHRS and CDR2 is YFSETQ. V lost 2 bases to trimming and J lost 3 bases, with 16 bases between them. The CDR3 length is 16 residues. The CDR3 here is CASSFLGGLGTDTQYF. The CDR3 nucleotides read TGCGCCAGCAGCTTTCTCGGGGGACTCGGAACAGATACGCAGTATTTT.

In its sample, this clonotype was seen many times. The chain combines TRBV5-1 with TRBJ1-5; D is uncertain. This CDR3 has 13 amino acids. V shed 4 bases and J shed 4 bases, with 9 bases lying between them. Germline V CDR1 and CDR2: SGHRS, YFSETQ. The CDR3 sequence is CASSADGNQPQHF. The CDR3 DNA reads TGCGCCAGCAGCGCGGACGGTAATCAGCCCCAGCATTTT. The variable domain in full, completed from reference TRBV5-1 and TRBJ1-5, reads KAGVTQTPRYLIKTRGQQVTLSCSPISGHRSVSWYQQTPGQGLQFLFEYFSETQRNKGNFPGRFSGRQFSNSRSEMNVSTLELGDSALYLCASSADGNQPQHFGDGTRLSIL.

This clonotype was detected ten times or more. The V gene is TRBV5-5, the J gene TRBJ1-4; D is undetermined. Germline CDR1 and CDR2: SGHKS and YYEKEE (reference sequence). The CDR3 sequence is 15 residues long. The V end lost 1 base, the J end lost 4 bases, and 11 bases lay between the germline ends. CDR3 nucleotide sequence: TGTGCCAGCAGCTTGACGCCACCGGTTAATGAAAAACTGTTTTTT. Its translation is CASSLTPPVNEKLFF.

This clonotype was observed at least ten times. The V gene is TRBV20-1, the J gene TRBJ2-5; D is unclear. Trimming removed 0 bases at V and 5 bases at J, with 10 bases between. The CDR3 totals 13 residues. Per germline, CDR1 DFQATT and CDR2 SNEGSKA (reference sequence). Here the CDR3 reads CSARDGNAETQYF. In nucleotides, the CDR3 is TGCAGTGCTAGAGACGGAAACGCGGAGACCCAGTACTTC.

This clonotype was counted at least ten times. The chain combines TRBV27 with TRBJ2-3; the match to TRBD2 covers 10 bases. Germline values: CDR1 MNHEY, CDR2 SMNVEV (reference sequence). With V trimmed by 2 bases and J by 1 base, 0 bases remained unmatched. This CDR3 spans 15 amino acids. CDR3 loop: CASSLTSGGTDTQYF. In DNA, the CDR3 is TGTGCCAGCAGTTTAACTAGCGGGGGCACAGATACGCAGTATTTT.

This clonotype has just a few counts. This chain connects TRBV5-1 to TRBJ2-5; D not resolved. CDR3 size: 14 residues. Germline CDR1 reads SGHRS; CDR2 reads YFSETQ. V lost 0 bases and J lost 0, with 6 bases in between. The CDR3 DNA follows: TGCGCCAGCAGCTTGGTCACAAACCAAGAGACCCAGTACTTC. Its translation: CASSLVTNQETQYF.

This clonotype was recorded at least ten times. The chain combines TRBV28 with TRBJ2-7; D not resolved. Germline V lookup: CDR1 MDHEN, CDR2 SYDVKM. V lost 7 bases and J 2 bases, leaving 12 bases between the germline ends. The CDR3 has 13 amino acids. CDR3 DNA sequence: TGTGCCAGCAAGGATCCCGCGCCCTACGAGCAGTACTTC. Protein: CASKDPAPYEQYF.

Ten or more counts support this clonotype. This chain joins TRBV5-1 and TRBJ2-1; D might be TRBD1 (6 bases). The CDR3 has 14 residues. V dropped 2 bases and J dropped 4 bases, with 10 bases sitting between them. Germline V lookup: CDR1 SGHRS, CDR2 YFSETQ. CDR3 sequence: CASSFPGQYNEQFF. For the CDR3, the DNA is TGCGCCAGCAGCTTCCCCGGACAGTACAATGAGCAGTTCTTC.

This clonotype has a count of ten or more. The J gene is TRBJ2-1, the V gene TRBV2; the match to TRBD2 covers 11 bases. This CDR3 region has 14 residues. Germline V lookup: CDR1 SNHLY, CDR2 FYNNEI. Unmatched junction bases numbered 7, after V lost 8 bases and J lost 7 bases. The CDR3 sequence is CASHSGGAENEQFF. The DNA for the CDR3 is TGTGCCAGCCATAGCGGGGGGGCCGAAAATGAGCAGTTCTTC.

The sample holds many counts of this clonotype. J is TRBJ2-2 and V is TRBV6-6, with D perhaps assigned TRBD1 or TRBD2 (5 bases each). V was cut by 6 bases and J by 1 base, with 12 bases left in between. In germline, CDR1 is MNHNY, CDR2 SVGAGI (reference sequence). CDR3 size: 15 residues. The CDR3 DNA is TGTGCCAGCAGGCCCGGGACGGGGAACACCGGGGAGCTGTTTTTT. It codes for CASRPGTGNTGELFF.